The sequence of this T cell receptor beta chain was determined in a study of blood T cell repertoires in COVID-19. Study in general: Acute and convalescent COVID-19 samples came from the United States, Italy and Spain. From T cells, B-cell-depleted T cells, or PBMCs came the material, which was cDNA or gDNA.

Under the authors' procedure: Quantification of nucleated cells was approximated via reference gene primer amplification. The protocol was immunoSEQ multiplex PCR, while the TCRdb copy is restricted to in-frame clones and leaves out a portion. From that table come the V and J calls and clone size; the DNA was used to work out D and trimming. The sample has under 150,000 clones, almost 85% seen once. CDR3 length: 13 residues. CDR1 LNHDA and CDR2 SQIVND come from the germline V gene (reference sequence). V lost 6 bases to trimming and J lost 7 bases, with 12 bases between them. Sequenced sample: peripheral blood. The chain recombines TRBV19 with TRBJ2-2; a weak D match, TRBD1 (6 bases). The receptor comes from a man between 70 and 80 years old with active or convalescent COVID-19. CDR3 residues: CASRQQGVGELFF. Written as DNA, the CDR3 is TGTGCCAGTAGACAACAGGGAGTCGGGGAGCTGTTTTTT.